This T cell receptor beta chain stems from a study of shared clonotypes between healthy human individuals. Profiled with immunoSEQ multiplex PCR; TCRdb holds only in-frame clones, not every one. This table has about 470,000 clones, roughly 77% appearing once. Germline trimming cut 2 bases from V and 9 bases from J; bases unmatched to any gene: 2. The CDR3 totals 14 residues. The V gene's germline CDR1 is MDHEN and CDR2 SYDVKM. Material for sequencing was PBMCs. The J gene is TRBJ2-1, the V gene TRBV28; 12 bases fit TRBD2. The TCR originated in a woman in her thirties or forties in good health. Some clones in this sample may be carry-over from other donors' samples. CDR3 DNA: TGTGCCAGCAGTTTACTAGCGGGAGGGGGTGAGCAGTTCTTC. Translation gives CASSLLAGGGEQFF.